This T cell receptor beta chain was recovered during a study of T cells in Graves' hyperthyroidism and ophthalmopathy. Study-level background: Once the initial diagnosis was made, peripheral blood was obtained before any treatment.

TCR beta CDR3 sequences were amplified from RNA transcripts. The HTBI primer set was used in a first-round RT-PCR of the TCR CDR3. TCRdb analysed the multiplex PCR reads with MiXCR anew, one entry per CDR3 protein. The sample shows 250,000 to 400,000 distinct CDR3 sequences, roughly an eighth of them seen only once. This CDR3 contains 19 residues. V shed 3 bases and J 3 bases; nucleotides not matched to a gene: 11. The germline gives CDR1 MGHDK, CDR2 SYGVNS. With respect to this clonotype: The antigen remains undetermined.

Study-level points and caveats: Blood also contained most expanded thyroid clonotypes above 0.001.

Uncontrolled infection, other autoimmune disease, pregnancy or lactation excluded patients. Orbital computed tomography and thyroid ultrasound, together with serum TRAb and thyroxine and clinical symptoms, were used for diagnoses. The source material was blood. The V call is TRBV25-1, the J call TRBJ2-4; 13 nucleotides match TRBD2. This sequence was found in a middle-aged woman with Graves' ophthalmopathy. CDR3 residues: CASSDLGATSGRFKNIQYF. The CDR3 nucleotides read TGTGCCAGCAGTGATTTGGGGGCGACTAGCGGGAGGTTCAAAAACATTCAGTACTTC.